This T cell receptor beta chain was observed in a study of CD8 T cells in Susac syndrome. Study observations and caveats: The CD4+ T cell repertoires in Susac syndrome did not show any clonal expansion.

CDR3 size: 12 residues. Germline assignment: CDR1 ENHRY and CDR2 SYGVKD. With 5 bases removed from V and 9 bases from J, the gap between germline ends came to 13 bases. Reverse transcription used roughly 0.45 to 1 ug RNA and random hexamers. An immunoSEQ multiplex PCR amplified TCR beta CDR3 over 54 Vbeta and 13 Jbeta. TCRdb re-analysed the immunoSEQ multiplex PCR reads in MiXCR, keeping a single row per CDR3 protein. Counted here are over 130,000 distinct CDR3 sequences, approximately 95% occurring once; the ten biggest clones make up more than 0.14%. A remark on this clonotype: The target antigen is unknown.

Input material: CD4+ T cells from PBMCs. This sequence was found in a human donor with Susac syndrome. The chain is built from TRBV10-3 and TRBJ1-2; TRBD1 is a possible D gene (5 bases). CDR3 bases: TGTGCCATCAGTCCCGACAGCCAGAGCTACACCTTC. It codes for CAISPDSQSYTF.